This T cell receptor beta chain was captured in a study of identical twins. Every sampled donor was Caucasian and healthy. The trim removed 10 bases at V and 7 bases at J, leaving 6 bases unmatched. The CDR3 sequence is 14 residues long. Germline CDR1 is ENHRY and CDR2 is SYGVKD. TCRdb passed the 5' RACE reads through MiXCR, listing each CDR3 protein once. The data contain roughly 480,000 distinct CDR3 sequences, approximately 25% of them singletons. Separately, the same data were catalogued under a study of T cells expressing NK-cell markers.

Sequences were obtained from CD4+ T cells sorted from blood. The origin of this receptor is a woman aged 18-29 years in good health. This chain uses TRBV10-3 with TRBJ2-1; TRBD2 matches 14 bases. The CDR3 reads CATLGTSGGNEQFF. CDR3 in DNA: TGTGCCACCCTCGGGACTAGCGGGGGTAATGAGCAGTTCTTC.